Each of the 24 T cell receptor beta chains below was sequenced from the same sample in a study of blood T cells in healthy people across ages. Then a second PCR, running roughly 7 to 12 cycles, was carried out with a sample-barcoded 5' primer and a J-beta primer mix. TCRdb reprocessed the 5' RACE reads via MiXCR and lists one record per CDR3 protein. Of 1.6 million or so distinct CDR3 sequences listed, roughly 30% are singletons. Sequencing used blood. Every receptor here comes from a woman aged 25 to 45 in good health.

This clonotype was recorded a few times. The CDR3 reads CASSLGPSNPEQFF. CDR3 nucleotide sequence: TGTGCCAGCAGTTTGGGTCCATCTAATCCTGAGCAGTTCTTC. The chain recombines TRBV12-3 or TRBV12-4 with TRBJ2-1, with unresolved D. This CDR3 has 14 amino acids. The germline V and J ends were trimmed by 3 bases and 9 bases, with 15 bases remaining between them.

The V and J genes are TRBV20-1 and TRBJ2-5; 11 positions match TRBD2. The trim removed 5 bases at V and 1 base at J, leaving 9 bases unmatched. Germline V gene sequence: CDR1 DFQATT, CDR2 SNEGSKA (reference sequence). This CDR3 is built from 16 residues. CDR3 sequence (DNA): TGCAGTGCTGGAAGCCTAGCGGGGGGATTCCAAGAGACCCAGTACTTC. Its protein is CSAGSLAGGFQETQYF.

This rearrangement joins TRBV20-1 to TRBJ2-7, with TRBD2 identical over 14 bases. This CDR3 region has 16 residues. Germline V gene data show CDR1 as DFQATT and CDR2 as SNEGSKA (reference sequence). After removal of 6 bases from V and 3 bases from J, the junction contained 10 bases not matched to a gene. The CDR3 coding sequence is TGCAGTGCCCAGGGGACTAGCGGGAGAAGTGGCTACGAGCAGTACTTC. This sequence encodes CSAQGTSGRSGYEQYF.

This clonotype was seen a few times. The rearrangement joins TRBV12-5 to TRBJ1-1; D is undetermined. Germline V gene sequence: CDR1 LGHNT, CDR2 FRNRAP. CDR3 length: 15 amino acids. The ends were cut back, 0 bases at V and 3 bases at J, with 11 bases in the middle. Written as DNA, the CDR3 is TGTGCTAGTGGTTTGGTACGAGGGAAATACACTGAAGCTTTCTTT. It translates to CASGLVRGKYTEAFF.

CDR3 loop: CASSFGGLAGGLRRETQYF. The CDR3 DNA sequence: TGTGCCAGCAGTTTCGGTGGGCTAGCGGGGGGGCTAAGGCGAGAGACCCAGTACTTC. The gene calls are TRBV12-3 or TRBV12-4 and TRBJ2-5; TRBD2 matches 12 bases. CDR3 length: 19 residues. After removal of 3 bases from V and 4 bases from J, the junction contained 15 bases not matched to a gene.

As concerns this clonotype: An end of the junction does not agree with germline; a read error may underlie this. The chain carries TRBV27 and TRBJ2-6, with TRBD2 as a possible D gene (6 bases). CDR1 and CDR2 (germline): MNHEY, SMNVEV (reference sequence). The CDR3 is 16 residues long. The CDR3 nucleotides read TGTGCCAGCTTAGAGCGGGCCGGAGCTGGGGCCAACGTCCCGACTTTC. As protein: CASLERAGAGANVPTF.

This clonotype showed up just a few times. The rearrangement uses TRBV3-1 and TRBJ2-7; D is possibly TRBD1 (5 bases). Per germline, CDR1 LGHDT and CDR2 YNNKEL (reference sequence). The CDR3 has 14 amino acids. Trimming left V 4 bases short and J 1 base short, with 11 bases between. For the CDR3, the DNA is TGTGCCAGCAGCCCCTATGGGGCTTCCTACGAGCAGTACTTC. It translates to CASSPYGASYEQYF.

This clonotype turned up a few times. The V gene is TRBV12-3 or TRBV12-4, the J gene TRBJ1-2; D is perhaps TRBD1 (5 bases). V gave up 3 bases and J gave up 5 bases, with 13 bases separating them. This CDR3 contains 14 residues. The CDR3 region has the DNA TGTGCCAGCAGTTTGGAGAGGGGTAATTATGGCTACACCTTC. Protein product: CASSLERGNYGYTF.

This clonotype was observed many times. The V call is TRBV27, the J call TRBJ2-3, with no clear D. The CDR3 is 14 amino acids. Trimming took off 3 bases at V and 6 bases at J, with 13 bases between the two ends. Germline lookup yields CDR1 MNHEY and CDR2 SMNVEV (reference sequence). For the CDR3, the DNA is TGTGCCAGCAGTTTGATTTGGTCTGCGGATACGCAGTATTTT. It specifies CASSLIWSADTQYF.

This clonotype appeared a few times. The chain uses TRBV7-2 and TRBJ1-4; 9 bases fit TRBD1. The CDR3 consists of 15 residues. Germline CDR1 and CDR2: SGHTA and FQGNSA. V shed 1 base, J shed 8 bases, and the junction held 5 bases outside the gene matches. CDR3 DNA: TGTGCCAGCAGCTTAGGCGGGACAGGGAGGGAAAAACTGTTTTTT. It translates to CASSLGGTGREKLFF.

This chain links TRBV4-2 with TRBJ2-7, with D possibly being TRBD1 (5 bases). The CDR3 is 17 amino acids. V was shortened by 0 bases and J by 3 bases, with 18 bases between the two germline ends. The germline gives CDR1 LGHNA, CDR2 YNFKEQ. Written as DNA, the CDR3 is TGTGCCAGCAGCCAAGACTTTAGGGGCCACTCTAACTACGAGCAGTACTTC. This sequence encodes CASSQDFRGHSNYEQYF.

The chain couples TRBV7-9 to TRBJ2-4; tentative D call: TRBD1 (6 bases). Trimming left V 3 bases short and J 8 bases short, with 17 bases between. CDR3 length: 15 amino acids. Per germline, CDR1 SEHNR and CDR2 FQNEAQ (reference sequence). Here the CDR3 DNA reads TGTGCCAGCAGCTTCCCGGTGGGGGCGCGGGACATTCAGTACTTC. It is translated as CASSFPVGARDIQYF.

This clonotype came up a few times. Written as DNA, the CDR3 is TGTGCCAGCAGCGAAGCCACGGGGAGCTCTGGGGCCAACGTCCTGACTTTC. The encoded protein is CASSEATGSSGANVLTF. The chain couples TRBV5-5 to TRBJ2-6; D is perhaps TRBD2 (5 bases). CDR1 is SGHKS and CDR2 is YYEKEE in the germline V gene (reference sequence). This CDR3 contains 17 residues. V lost 4 bases and J lost 0, with 14 bases in between. Filled out from reference TRBV5-5 and TRBJ2-6, the complete variable domain reads DAGVTQSPTHLIKTRGQQVTLRCSPISGHKSVSWYQQVLGQGPQFIFQYYEKEERGRGNFPDRFSARQFPNYSSELNVNALLLGDSALYLCASSEATGSSGANVLTFGAGSRLTVL.

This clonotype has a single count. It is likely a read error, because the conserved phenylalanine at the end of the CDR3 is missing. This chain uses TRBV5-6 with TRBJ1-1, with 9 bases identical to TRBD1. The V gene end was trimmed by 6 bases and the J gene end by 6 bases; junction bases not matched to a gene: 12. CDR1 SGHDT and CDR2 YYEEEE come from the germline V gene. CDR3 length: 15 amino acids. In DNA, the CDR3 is TGTGCCAGCAACCTGGCGGCGACAGGGGGATCTGAAGCTTTCTTG. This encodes CASNLAATGGSEAFL.

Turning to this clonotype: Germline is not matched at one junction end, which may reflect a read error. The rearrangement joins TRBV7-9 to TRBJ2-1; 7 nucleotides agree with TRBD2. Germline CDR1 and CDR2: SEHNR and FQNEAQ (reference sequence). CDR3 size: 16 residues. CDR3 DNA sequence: TGTGCCGGCAGCTTATTATCGACTAGCAGTTACAATGAGCAGTTCTTC. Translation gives CAGSLLSTSSYNEQFF.

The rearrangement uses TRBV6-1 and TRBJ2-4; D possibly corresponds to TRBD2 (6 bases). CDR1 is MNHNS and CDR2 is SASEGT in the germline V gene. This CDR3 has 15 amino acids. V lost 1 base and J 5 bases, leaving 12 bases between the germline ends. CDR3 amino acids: CASSEGKAGQNIQYF. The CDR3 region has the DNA TGTGCCAGCAGTGAAGGGAAGGCGGGGCAAAACATTCAGTACTTC.

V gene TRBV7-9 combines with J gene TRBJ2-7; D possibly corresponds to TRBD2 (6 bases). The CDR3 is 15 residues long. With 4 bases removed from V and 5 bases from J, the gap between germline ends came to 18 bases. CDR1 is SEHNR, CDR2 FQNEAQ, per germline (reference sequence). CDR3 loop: CASSSEGRRSNEQYF. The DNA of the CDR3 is TGTGCCAGCAGCTCGGAGGGACGGCGCTCTAACGAGCAGTACTTC.

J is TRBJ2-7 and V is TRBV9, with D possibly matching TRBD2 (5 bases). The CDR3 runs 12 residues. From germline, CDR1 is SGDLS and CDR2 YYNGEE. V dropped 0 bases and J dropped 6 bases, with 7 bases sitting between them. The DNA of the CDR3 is TGTGCCAGCAGCGTAGAACGGGGCGAGCAGTACTTC. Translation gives CASSVERGEQYF.

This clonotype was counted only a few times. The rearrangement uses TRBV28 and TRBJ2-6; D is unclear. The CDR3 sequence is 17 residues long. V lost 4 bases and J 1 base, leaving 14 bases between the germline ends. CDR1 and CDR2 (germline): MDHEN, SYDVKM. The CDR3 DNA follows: TGTGCCAGCAGTTCCAACATAGATGGGTCTGGGGCCAACGTCCTGACTTTC. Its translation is CASSSNIDGSGANVLTF.

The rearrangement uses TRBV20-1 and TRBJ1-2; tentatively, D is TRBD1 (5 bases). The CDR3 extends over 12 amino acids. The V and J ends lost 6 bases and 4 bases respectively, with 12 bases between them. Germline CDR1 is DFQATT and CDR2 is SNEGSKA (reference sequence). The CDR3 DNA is TGCAGTGCAAGGGGCAGCGGCTATGGCTACACCTTC. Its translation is CSARGSGYGYTF.

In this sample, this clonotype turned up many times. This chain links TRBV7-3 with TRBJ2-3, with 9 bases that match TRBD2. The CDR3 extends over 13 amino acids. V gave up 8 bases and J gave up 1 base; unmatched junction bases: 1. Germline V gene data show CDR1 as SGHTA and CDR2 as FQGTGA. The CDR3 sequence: CASRLAGTDTQYF. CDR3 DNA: TGTGCCAGCCGACTAGCGGGCACAGATACGCAGTATTTT.

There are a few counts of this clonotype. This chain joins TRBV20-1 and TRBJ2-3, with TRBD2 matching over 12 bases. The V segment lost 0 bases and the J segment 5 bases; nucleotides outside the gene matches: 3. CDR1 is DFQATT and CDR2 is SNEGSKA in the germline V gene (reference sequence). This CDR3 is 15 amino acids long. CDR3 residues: CSARELAGGGDTQYF. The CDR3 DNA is TGCAGTGCTAGAGAACTAGCGGGAGGTGGAGATACGCAGTATTTT.

The CDR3 reads CASSATDTGELFF. CDR3 DNA sequence: TGTGCCAGCAGTGCGACGGACACCGGGGAGCTGTTTTTT. The chain has TRBV2 and TRBJ2-2, with D unclear. CDR1 SNHLY and CDR2 FYNNEI come from the germline V gene. The CDR3 totals 13 residues. Trimming stripped 4 bases from V and 3 bases from J, with 6 bases between.

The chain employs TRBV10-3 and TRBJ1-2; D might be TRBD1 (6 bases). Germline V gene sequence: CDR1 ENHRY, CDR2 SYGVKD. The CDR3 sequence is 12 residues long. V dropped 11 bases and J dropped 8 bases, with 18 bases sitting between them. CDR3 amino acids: CAASDRRRGYTF. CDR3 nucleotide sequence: TGTGCCGCTTCAGACAGGCGAAGGGGCTACACCTTC.